These 17 T cell receptor beta chains came from one sample sequenced in a study of graft-versus-host responses after intestinal transplantation. Repertoires were generated with immunoSEQ multiplex PCR, while TCRdb's copy carries only in-frame clones and drops some. The sample lists 140,000 or so clones; around 90% were seen once. What these receptors recognize is not known. This material consisted of unstimulated CD4+ T cells sorted from spleen or lymph node cells, taken before intestinal transplant. These receptors came from a human donor who received an intestinal transplant.

This clone occurred once. The chain uses TRBV6-5 and TRBJ1-2; D is undetermined. V lost 2 bases and J lost 0, with 4 bases in between. In germline, CDR1 is MNHEY, CDR2 SVGAGI. This CDR3 comprises 13 residues. The CDR3 sequence: CASSYEANYGYTF. The CDR3 bases are TGTGCCAGCAGTTACGAAGCTAACTATGGCTACACCTTC.

The chain combines TRBV11-3 with TRBJ2-3; D remains unclear. The CDR3 is made up of 14 amino acids. Germline V gives CDR1 SGHNT, CDR2 YENEEA. Trimming cost V 1 base and J 1 base, with 6 bases left between them. The CDR3 is CASSLGSGTDTQYF. Here the CDR3 DNA reads TGTGCCAGCAGCTTAGGCAGCGGCACAGATACGCAGTATTTT.

This clone was observed a handful of times. DNA of the CDR3: TGTGCCAGCAGTTTCGCCGGGACTAGAACCTACGAGCAGTACTTC. Protein: CASSFAGTRTYEQYF. V gene TRBV27 combines with J gene TRBJ2-7, with 8 bases lining up with TRBD2. This CDR3 is built from 15 residues. V was pared by 3 bases and J by 2 bases, with 6 bases of the junction left unmatched. CDR1 is MNHEY and CDR2 is SMNVEV in the germline V gene (reference sequence).

The chain employs TRBV9 and TRBJ1-1; possibly TRBD1 for D (6 bases). V was pared by 4 bases and J by 0 bases, with 13 bases between. Per the germline V gene, CDR1 is SGDLS and CDR2 is YYNGEE. CDR3 length equals 15 residues. The CDR3 protein is CASSLTDRMNTEAFF. In DNA, the CDR3 is TGTGCCAGCAGCCTAACAGACAGGATGAACACTGAAGCTTTCTTT.

In DNA, the CDR3 is TGTGCCAGCAGCTTTGTCGACTCCCCTTATGGCTACACCTTC. Its translation is CASSFVDSPYGYTF. The rearrangement joins TRBV5-4 to TRBJ1-2, with no clear D. The germline V gene has CDR1 SGHNT and CDR2 YYREEE (reference sequence). The CDR3 consists of 14 residues. The V end was cut by 2 bases, the J end by 5 bases, with 13 bases between.

The chain has TRBV28 and TRBJ2-3, with D perhaps TRBD2 (7 bases). The germline gives CDR1 MDHEN, CDR2 SYDVKM. Deletions cut 3 bases from V and 3 bases from J, with 13 bases between. The CDR3 consists of 15 residues. CDR3 sequence reads: CASSFGGAETDTQYF. CDR3 DNA: TGTGCCAGCAGTTTTGGGGGGGCAGAAACAGATACGCAGTATTTT.

The V call is TRBV19, the J call TRBJ1-2; 11 bases align to TRBD1. CDR3 size: 16 residues. CDR1 LNHDA and CDR2 SQIVND come from the germline V gene (reference sequence). V lost 3 bases, J lost 9 bases, and 12 bases stayed unmatched. The CDR3 coding sequence is TGTGCCAGTAGTATGACGCTTCGGACAGGGGGCTTGCGCTACACCTTC. Protein: CASSMTLRTGGLRYTF.

The chain couples TRBV25-1 to TRBJ1-2; maybe TRBD1 (5 bases). The CDR3 runs 12 residues. Looked up from germline, CDR1 is MGHDK and CDR2 is SYGVNS. Deletions cut 5 bases from V and 8 bases from J, with 12 bases between. This CDR3 is CASSRGVEGYTF. In DNA, the CDR3 is TGTGCCAGCAGTCGAGGGGTAGAGGGCTACACCTTC.

The chain links TRBV18 to TRBJ2-3, with D maybe TRBD2 (6 bases). The ends were cut back, 1 base at V and 4 bases at J, with 15 bases in the middle. CDR1 is KGHSH, CDR2 LQKENI, per germline. This CDR3 spans 16 amino acids. CDR3 coding DNA: TGTGCCAGCTCACCACTCGTCGGCGGGAAGTCAGATACGCAGTATTTT. Translating it yields CASSPLVGGKSDTQYF.

This sequence joins TRBV7-8 and TRBJ2-3, with 12 bases that match TRBD2. Germline V gene lookup returns CDR1 SGHVS and CDR2 FQNEAQ. V lost 5 bases to trimming and J lost 6 bases; unmatched junction nucleotides: 3. The CDR3 contains 14 residues. In nucleotides, the CDR3 is TGTGCCAGCAGCCCCGGGACTAGCGGGGATACGCAGTATTTT. This gives the protein CASSPGTSGDTQYF.

J is TRBJ2-7 and V is TRBV5-1, with 8 bases aligning to TRBD1. The J segment lost 7 bases and the V segment lost 4 bases, leaving 1 base of the junction unmatched. CDR1 is SGHRS and CDR2 is YFSETQ in the germline V gene. The CDR3 runs to 11 residues. The CDR3 DNA follows: TGCGCCAGCAGCACAGGGGGGGAGCAGTACTTC. Its protein product is CASSTGGEQYF.

To note about this clone: The same CDR3 can be traced to other DNA sequences in this sample. The chain is built from TRBV2 and TRBJ2-4; no definite D call. Germline lookup yields CDR1 SNHLY and CDR2 FYNNEI. Trimming cost V 2 bases and J 0 bases, with 8 bases left between them. The CDR3 runs 15 residues. The CDR3 spells CASSERHLAKNIQYF. DNA for the CDR3: TGTGCCAGCAGTGAACGGCACCTAGCCAAAAACATTCAGTACTTC.

The rearrangement joins TRBV4-1 to TRBJ2-3; 8 nucleotides align to TRBD2. Germline V gene lookup returns CDR1 MGHRA and CDR2 YSYEKL. The CDR3 is 16 residues long. V dropped 5 bases and J dropped 3; count of bases not matched to a gene: 10. CDR3 bases: TGCGCCAGCAGCGAGTCACTCGGGAGGGGTACAGATACGCAGTATTTT. Protein sequence: CASSESLGRGTDTQYF.

This clone appeared a few times. The V and J genes are TRBV6-6 and TRBJ1-6, with D unresolved. The CDR3 is 13 residues long. The germline V and J ends were trimmed by 10 bases and 7 bases, with 14 bases remaining between them. CDR1 MNHNY and CDR2 SVGAGI come from the germline V gene (reference sequence). The CDR3 DNA sequence: TGTGCCATCCGGACGGAACGAAATTCACCCCTCCACTTT. Translated, it gives CAIRTERNSPLHF.

This chain connects TRBV28 to TRBJ1-4; D might be TRBD1 (5 bases). The CDR3 sequence is 14 residues long. The V and J ends lost 11 bases and 10 bases respectively, with 23 bases between them. Germline CDR1 and CDR2: MDHEN and SYDVKM. CDR3 bases: TGTGCCGCCTCCCTGGGGCAGGTCGTGGGAAAACTGTTTTTT. This sequence encodes CAASLGQVVGKLFF.

The CDR3 loop is CAWRRTGGWYGYTF. CDR3 coding DNA: TGTGCCTGGAGACGGACAGGGGGCTGGTATGGCTACACCTTC. V is TRBV30 and J is TRBJ1-2, with 11 bases aligning to TRBD1. Germline V gene data show CDR1 as GTSNPN and CDR2 as SVGIG (reference sequence). The CDR3 runs 14 residues. Losses at the gene ends were 3 bases for V and 5 bases for J; bases not matched to a gene: 5.

The chain employs TRBV30 and TRBJ1-1; TRBD1 might be the D (5 bases). Germline-derived CDR1 and CDR2 are GTSNPN and SVGIG (reference sequence). V was shortened by 1 base and J by 7 bases, with 19 bases between the two germline ends. This CDR3 has 15 residues. The CDR3 is CAWSEGLVGGLEAFF. The CDR3 DNA sequence: TGTGCCTGGAGTGAGGGATTGGTGGGGGGTCTTGAAGCTTTCTTT. The variable domain in full, with the rest retrieved from reference TRBV30 and TRBJ1-1, is SQTIHQWPATLVQPVGSPLSLECTVEGTSNPNLYWYRQAAGRGLQLLFYSVGIGQISSEVPQNLSASRPQDRQFILSSKKLLLSDSGFYLCAWSEGLVGGLEAFFGQGTRLTVV.